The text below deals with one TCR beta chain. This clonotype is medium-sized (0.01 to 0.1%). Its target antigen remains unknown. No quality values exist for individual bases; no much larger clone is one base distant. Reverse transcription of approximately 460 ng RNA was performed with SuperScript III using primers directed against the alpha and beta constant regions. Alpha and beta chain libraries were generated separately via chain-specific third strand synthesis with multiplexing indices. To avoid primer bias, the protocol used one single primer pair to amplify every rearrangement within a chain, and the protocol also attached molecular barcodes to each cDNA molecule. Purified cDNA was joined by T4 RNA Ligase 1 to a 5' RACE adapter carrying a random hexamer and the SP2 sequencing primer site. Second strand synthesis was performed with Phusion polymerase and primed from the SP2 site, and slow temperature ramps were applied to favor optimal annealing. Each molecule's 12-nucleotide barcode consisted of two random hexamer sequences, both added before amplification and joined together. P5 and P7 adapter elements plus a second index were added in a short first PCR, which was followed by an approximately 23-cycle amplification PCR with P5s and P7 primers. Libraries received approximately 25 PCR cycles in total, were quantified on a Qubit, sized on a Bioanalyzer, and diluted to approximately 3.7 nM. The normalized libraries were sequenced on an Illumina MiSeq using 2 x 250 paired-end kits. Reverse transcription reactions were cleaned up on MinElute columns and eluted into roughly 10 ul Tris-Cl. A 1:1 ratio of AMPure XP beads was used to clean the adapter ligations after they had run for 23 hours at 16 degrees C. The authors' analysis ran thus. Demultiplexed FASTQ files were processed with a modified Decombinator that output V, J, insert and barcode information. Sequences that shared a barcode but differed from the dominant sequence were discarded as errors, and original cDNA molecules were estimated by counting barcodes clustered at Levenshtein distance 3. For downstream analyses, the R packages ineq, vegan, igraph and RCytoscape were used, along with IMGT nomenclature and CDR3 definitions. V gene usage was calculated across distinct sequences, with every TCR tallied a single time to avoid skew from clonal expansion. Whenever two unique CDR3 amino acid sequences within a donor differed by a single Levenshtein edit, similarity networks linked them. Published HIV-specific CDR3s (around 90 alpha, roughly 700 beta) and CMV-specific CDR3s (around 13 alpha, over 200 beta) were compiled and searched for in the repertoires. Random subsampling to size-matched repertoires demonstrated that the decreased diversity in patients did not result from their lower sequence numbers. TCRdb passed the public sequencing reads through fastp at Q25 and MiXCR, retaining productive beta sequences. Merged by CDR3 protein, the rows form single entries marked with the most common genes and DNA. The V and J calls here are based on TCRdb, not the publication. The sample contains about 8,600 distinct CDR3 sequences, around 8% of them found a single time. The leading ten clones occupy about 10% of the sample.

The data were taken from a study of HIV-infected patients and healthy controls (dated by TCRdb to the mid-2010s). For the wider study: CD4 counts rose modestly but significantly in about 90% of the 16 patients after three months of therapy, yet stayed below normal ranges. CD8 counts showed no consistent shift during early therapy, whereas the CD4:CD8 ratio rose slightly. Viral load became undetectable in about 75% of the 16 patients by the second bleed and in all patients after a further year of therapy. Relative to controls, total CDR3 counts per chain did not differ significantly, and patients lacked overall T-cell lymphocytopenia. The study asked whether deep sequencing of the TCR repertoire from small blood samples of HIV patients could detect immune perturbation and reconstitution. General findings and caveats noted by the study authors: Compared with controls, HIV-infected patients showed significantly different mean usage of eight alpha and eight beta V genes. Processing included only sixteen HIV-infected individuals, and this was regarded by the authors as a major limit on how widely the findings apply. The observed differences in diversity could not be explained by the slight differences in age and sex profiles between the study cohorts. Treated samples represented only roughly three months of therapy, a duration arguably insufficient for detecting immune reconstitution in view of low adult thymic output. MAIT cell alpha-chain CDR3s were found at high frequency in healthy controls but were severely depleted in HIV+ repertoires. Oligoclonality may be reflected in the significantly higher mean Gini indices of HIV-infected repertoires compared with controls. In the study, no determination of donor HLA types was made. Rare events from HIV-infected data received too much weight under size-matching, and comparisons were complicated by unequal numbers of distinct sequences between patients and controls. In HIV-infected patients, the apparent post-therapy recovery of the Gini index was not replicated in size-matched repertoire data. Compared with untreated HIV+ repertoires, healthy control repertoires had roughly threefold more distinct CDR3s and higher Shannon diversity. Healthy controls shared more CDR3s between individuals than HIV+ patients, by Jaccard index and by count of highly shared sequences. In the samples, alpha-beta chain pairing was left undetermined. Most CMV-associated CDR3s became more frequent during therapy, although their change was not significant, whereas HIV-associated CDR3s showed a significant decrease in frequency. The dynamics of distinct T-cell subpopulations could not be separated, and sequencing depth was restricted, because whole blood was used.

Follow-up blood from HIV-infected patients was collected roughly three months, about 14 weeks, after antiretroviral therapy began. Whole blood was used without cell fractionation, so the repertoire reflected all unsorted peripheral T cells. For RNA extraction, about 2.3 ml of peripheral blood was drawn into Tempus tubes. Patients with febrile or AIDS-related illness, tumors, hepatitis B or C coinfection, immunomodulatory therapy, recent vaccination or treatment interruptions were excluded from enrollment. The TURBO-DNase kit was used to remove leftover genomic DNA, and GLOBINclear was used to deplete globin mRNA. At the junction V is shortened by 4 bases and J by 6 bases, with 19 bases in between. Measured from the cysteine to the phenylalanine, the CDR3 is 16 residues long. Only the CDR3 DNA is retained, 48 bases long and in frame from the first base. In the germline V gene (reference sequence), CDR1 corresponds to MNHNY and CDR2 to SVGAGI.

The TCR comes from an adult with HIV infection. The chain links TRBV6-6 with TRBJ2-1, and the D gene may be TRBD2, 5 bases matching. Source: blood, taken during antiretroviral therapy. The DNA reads TGTGCCAGCAGTTCCCAGGACTCCGGGTCCGTCAATGAGCAGTTCTTC. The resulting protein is CASSSQDSGSVNEQFF.